Detailed here is one T cell receptor beta chain. The same CDR3 also results from other DNA sequences found in this sample. The data belong to a study of blood T cell repertoires in COVID-19. Study-wide background: COVID-19 samples from acute and convalescent phases originated in the United States, Italy and Spain. T cells, B-cell-depleted T cells, or PBMCs provided the cDNA or gDNA that served as material.

In the study's own analysis: Researchers report that nucleated cell counts were estimated from reference gene primer amplification. TCRdb's table, derived via immunoSEQ multiplex PCR, lists solely in-frame clones and lacks some. V and J calls and clone size are as listed in that table; D and trimming were resolved from the DNA. Of about 250,000 clones listed, 86% were seen once; the top ten hold under 2%. CDR1 is SGHNT and CDR2 is YENEEA in the germline V gene. The CDR3 spans 14 residues. The V gene end was trimmed by 3 bases and the J gene end by 0 bases; junction bases not matched to a gene: 1. The TCR comes from a woman in her sixties or seventies who had recovered from COVID-19. The material sequenced was peripheral blood. The V and J genes are TRBV11-3 and TRBJ1-1, with TRBD1 identical over 7 bases. This CDR3 reads CASSLGQLNTEAFF. The CDR3 nucleotides are TGTGCCAGCAGCTTGGGACAGCTGAACACTGAAGCTTTCTTT.